This T cell receptor beta chain stems from a study of T-cell memory formation after mild COVID-19. As for the study in general: Among the donors, TCR clusters were largely specific to each donor. Points from the study as a whole: Clones contracting across day 15 to 85 had a balanced CD4/CD8 profile; later expanding clones leaned CD4+.

The authors produced TCR alpha and TCR beta cDNA libraries with sample barcodes and UMIs by 5'RACE using constant-segment primers. Each CDR3 protein gets one entry after TCRdb re-called the 5' RACE reads with MiXCR. The sample contains approximately 150,000 distinct CDR3 sequences, about 15% of which appear only once. This clonotype was detected only a few times. Its antigen is undetermined. Material for sequencing was PBMCs or a T cell subset sorted from them (not recorded which). The sequence derives from an adult woman who had mild COVID-19 (a few samples of this study predate the infection). Cell type and time point are not known.

The CDR3 nucleotides are TGTGCCAGCAGTAGGGGAAGCTCCTACAATGAGCAGTTCTTC. Residues: CASSRGSSYNEQFF. The J gene is TRBJ2-1, the V gene TRBV27; possible D gene TRBD1, 5 bases. CDR1 MNHEY and CDR2 SMNVEV come from the germline V gene (reference sequence). V lost 5 bases and J lost 0, with 8 bases in between. The CDR3 runs 14 residues.